These 27 T cell receptor beta chains were all obtained from the same sample, sequenced in a study of CD8 T cells in Susac syndrome. With random hexamers, roughly 0.5 to 1 ug RNA was reverse transcribed. MiXCR, applied by TCRdb to the immunoSEQ multiplex PCR reads, yields one record per CDR3 protein. Of roughly 150,000 distinct CDR3 sequences listed, roughly 95% are singletons. The sequencing sample was made of CD4+ T cells from PBMCs. These receptors all stem from a human donor in good health.

The CDR3 loop is CASSPTGANTGELFF. The CDR3 nucleotides are TGCGCCAGCAGCCCTACTGGGGCGAACACCGGGGAGCTGTTTTTT. This rearrangement joins TRBV5-1 to TRBJ2-2; D unclear. CDR1 is SGHRS and CDR2 is YFSETQ in the germline V gene. V shed 4 bases and J shed 0 bases, with 10 bases lying between them. This CDR3 contains 15 residues. Filled out from reference TRBV5-1 and TRBJ2-2, the complete variable domain reads KAGVTQTPRYLIKTRGQQVTLSCSPISGHRSVSWYQQTPGQGLQFLFEYFSETQRNKGNFPGRFSGRQFSNSRSEMNVSTLELGDSALYLCASSPTGANTGELFFGEGSRLTVL.

V and J are TRBV7-9 and TRBJ2-6; D gene unclear. Germline-derived CDR1 and CDR2 are SEHNR and FQNEAQ (reference sequence). Between the trimmed V and J ends, which lost 5 bases and 4 bases, there was a span of 12 bases. This CDR3 is 15 amino acids long. CDR3: CASSLDSVGANVLTF. CDR3 bases: TGTGCCAGCAGCCTAGACTCCGTGGGGGCCAACGTCCTGACTTTC.

The V gene is TRBV5-1, the J gene TRBJ1-1, with 10 nucleotides matching TRBD1. The CDR3 sequence is 13 residues long. The J segment lost 7 bases and the V segment lost 4 bases, leaving 4 bases of the junction unmatched. The germline gives CDR1 SGHRS, CDR2 YFSETQ. DNA of the CDR3: TGCGCCAGCAGCGCCGGGACAGGGGTTGAAGCTTTCTTT. It encodes CASSAGTGVEAFF.

The chain has TRBV5-1 and TRBJ2-7; the D call may be TRBD1 or TRBD2 (5 bases each). From germline, CDR1 is SGHRS and CDR2 YFSETQ. There are 14 residues in the CDR3. V dropped 2 bases and J dropped 3 bases, with 12 bases sitting between them. The CDR3 DNA follows: TGCGCCAGCAGCTTAGGTGGGGCGGGCTACGAGCAGTACTTC. Translating gives CASSLGGAGYEQYF.

This rearrangement joins TRBV7-9 to TRBJ2-7; D is possibly TRBD1 (5 bases). V gave up 3 bases and J gave up 3 bases, with 6 bases separating them. This CDR3 is built from 12 residues. In germline, CDR1 is SEHNR, CDR2 FQNEAQ (reference sequence). The CDR3 DNA reads as TGTGCCAGCAGCTTGACAGACTACGAGCAGTACTTC. It codes for CASSLTDYEQYF.

The chain combines TRBV5-8 with TRBJ2-7; D is unresolved. V was pared by 4 bases and J by 0 bases, with 14 bases between. The CDR3 spans 15 residues. The germline V gene has CDR1 SGHTS and CDR2 YDEGEE. The DNA of the CDR3 is TGTGCCAGCAGCCCGTATCAGACGTCCTCCTACGAGCAGTACTTC. It translates to CASSPYQTSSYEQYF.

The rearrangement joins TRBV27 to TRBJ1-5; 9 positions match TRBD1. The V and J ends lost 3 bases and 7 bases, in that order; junction bases with no gene match: 10. This CDR3 contains 16 residues. Per the germline V gene, CDR1 is MNHEY and CDR2 is SMNVEV (reference sequence). The CDR3 here is CASSFQPGTGYQPQHF. Written as DNA, the CDR3 is TGTGCCAGCAGTTTCCAGCCCGGGACAGGGTACCAGCCCCAGCATTTT.

The rearrangement links TRBV5-6 to TRBJ1-5; TRBD1 matches at 8 bases. This CDR3 comprises 15 residues. V lost 4 bases and J lost 6; bases outside the gene matches: 9. The germline V gene encodes CDR1 SGHDT and CDR2 YYEEEE. Here the CDR3 reads CASSKGQGRPQPQHF. The CDR3 bases are TGTGCCAGCAGCAAAGGACAGGGTCGGCCTCAGCCCCAGCATTTT.

The chain employs TRBV10-3 and TRBJ2-1; TRBD2 aligns across 9 bases. With 10 bases clipped from V and 7 bases from J, the junction kept 8 bases outside the gene matches. The germline gives CDR1 ENHRY, CDR2 SYGVKD. CDR3 length: 13 amino acids. The CDR3 sequence: CATSSGVGNEQFF. CDR3 DNA sequence: TGTGCCACCTCTAGCGGGGTGGGAAATGAGCAGTTCTTC.

The genes are TRBV20-1 and TRBJ2-5; a weak D match, TRBD1 (6 bases). The CDR3 extends over 12 amino acids. Germline CDR1 and CDR2: DFQATT and SNEGSKA (reference sequence). The V gene lost 3 bases and the J gene lost 3 bases, with 8 bases spanning the gap. CDR3 bases: TGCAGTGCTAGGAACAGGGAAGAGACCCAGTACTTC. This encodes CSARNREETQYF.

The chain employs TRBV9 and TRBJ2-7, with a weak D call TRBD1 (6 bases). The CDR3 is made up of 13 amino acids. Per germline, CDR1 SGDLS and CDR2 YYNGEE. Trimming removed 0 bases from V and 6 bases from J, with 10 bases in between. CDR3 nucleotide sequence: TGTGCCAGCAGCGTAGGTGTAGGGGGCGAGCAGTACTTC. It is translated as CASSVGVGGEQYF.

The CDR3 loop is CASSQGLAGPDGSYEQYF. Written as DNA, the CDR3 is TGTGCCAGCAGCCAAGGACTAGCGGGGCCGGATGGGTCGTACGAGCAGTACTTC. The gene calls are TRBV3-1 and TRBJ2-7, with 11 bases fitting TRBD2. In germline, CDR1 is LGHDT, CDR2 YNNKEL (reference sequence). With V trimmed by 1 base and J by 4 bases, 12 bases remained unmatched. This CDR3 comprises 18 residues.

The CDR3 region is CASSLAEHPGRPIYEQYF. In DNA, the CDR3 is TGCGCCAGCAGCTTGGCAGAACATCCGGGACGGCCTATCTACGAGCAGTACTTC. This chain joins TRBV5-1 and TRBJ2-7; D is tentatively TRBD1 or TRBD2 (5 bases each). This CDR3 contains 18 residues. Per germline, CDR1 SGHRS and CDR2 YFSETQ. Trimming shortened V by 0 bases and J by 3 bases, and 22 bases separated the two germline ends.

The chain combines TRBV12-3 or TRBV12-4 with TRBJ2-1, with D uncertain. The CDR3 covers 15 residues. Trimming removed 7 bases at V and 6 bases at J, with 19 bases between. The CDR3 DNA reads TGTGCCAGCAACAAACCCGGGCCTAAACGCAATGAGCAGTTCTTC. It translates to CASNKPGPKRNEQFF.

The chain carries TRBV28 and TRBJ2-7, with D possibly matching TRBD2 (7 bases). The CDR3 is made up of 15 amino acids. Germline V gene sequence: CDR1 MDHEN, CDR2 SYDVKM. Trimming shortened V by 2 bases and J by 1 base, and 12 bases separated the two germline ends. The CDR3: CASSLPGGRSYEQYF. DNA of the CDR3: TGTGCCAGCAGTTTACCGGGGGGCCGGTCCTACGAGCAGTACTTC.

The CDR3 sequence is CAWSKGYSGNTIYF. CDR3 DNA: TGTGCCTGGAGTAAGGGGTACTCTGGAAACACCATATATTTT. This chain joins TRBV30 and TRBJ1-3, with D perhaps TRBD1 (5 bases). The V and J ends lost 2 bases and 0 bases respectively, with 8 bases between them. This CDR3 has 14 amino acids. In germline, CDR1 is GTSNPN, CDR2 SVGIG (reference sequence).

V usage is TRBV12-5 and J usage is TRBJ2-7; 7 bases map to TRBD2. V was pared by 1 base and J by 5 bases, with 11 bases of the junction left unmatched. CDR3 length: 16 amino acids. Germline loops: CDR1 LGHNT, CDR2 FRNRAP. The CDR3 DNA reads TGTGCTAGTGGTTTGGACCCGGGGAGCGGGGCCCACGAGCAGTACTTC. Protein product: CASGLDPGSGAHEQYF.

The genes are TRBV7-3 and TRBJ2-4, with D tentatively TRBD2 (6 bases). Looked up from germline, CDR1 is SGHTA and CDR2 is FQGTGA. V was pared by 2 bases and J by 8 bases, with 7 bases between. The CDR3 is 12 amino acids. The CDR3 sequence is CASSLGGDIQYF. CDR3 sequence (DNA): TGTGCCAGCAGCTTAGGAGGGGACATTCAGTACTTC.

V gene TRBV12-3 or TRBV12-4 combines with J gene TRBJ1-5; possibly TRBD1 for D (5 bases). The length of the CDR3 is 13 residues. Trimming cost V 11 bases and J 5 bases, with 16 bases left between them. The CDR3 is CAVKRGADQPQHF. Here the CDR3 DNA reads TGTGCCGTAAAAAGAGGGGCCGATCAGCCCCAGCATTTT.

This chain uses TRBV20-1 with TRBJ2-5, with D hard to call. CDR3 length: 14 amino acids. Per the germline V gene, CDR1 is DFQATT and CDR2 is SNEGSKA (reference sequence). Between the trimmed V and J ends, which lost 0 bases and 5 bases, there was a span of 13 bases. The CDR3 is CSARDPRSRETQYF. DNA of the CDR3: TGCAGTGCTAGAGATCCGCGCAGTCGGGAGACCCAGTACTTC.

The chain carries TRBV9 and TRBJ1-6, with TRBD1 identical over 9 bases. V shed 4 bases, J shed 10 bases, and the junction held 6 bases outside the gene matches. This CDR3 is built from 14 residues. CDR1 is SGDLS, CDR2 YYNGEE, per germline. In DNA, the CDR3 is TGTGCCAGCAGCTACTTGACAGGGGGATCACCCCTCCACTTT. Amino acid sequence: CASSYLTGGSPLHF.

This clonotype is a singleton in its sample. The chain couples TRBV9 to TRBJ1-2, with D perhaps TRBD1 (5 bases). The CDR3 is 16 residues long. The V end was cut by 2 bases, the J end by 3 bases, with 17 bases between. The germline CDR1 and CDR2 sequences are SGDLS and YYNGEE. CDR3 protein: CASSVGSGARDYGYTF. Here the CDR3 DNA reads TGTGCCAGCAGCGTTGGTTCAGGAGCCAGGGACTATGGCTACACCTTC.

This clonotype has a single count. The chain links TRBV6-5 to TRBJ2-5; 11 bases match TRBD1. V lost 5 bases, J lost 0 bases, and 5 bases stayed unmatched. This CDR3 is 16 amino acids long. The germline gives CDR1 MNHEY, CDR2 SVGAGI. The CDR3 loop is CASSNWDRGYQETQYF. For the CDR3, the DNA is TGTGCCAGCAGTAACTGGGACAGGGGGTACCAAGAGACCCAGTACTTC.

A word on this clonotype: One end of the junction does not line up with germline, which may come from a read error. The V and J genes are TRBV6-5 and TRBJ2-7; D is unclear. Germline V lookup: CDR1 MNHEY, CDR2 SVGAGI. This CDR3 is 13 amino acids long. CDR3 nucleotide sequence: TGCGCCAGCAGTTATTCACTTTCCTACGAGCAGTACTTC. Protein sequence: CASSYSLSYEQYF.

CDR3 bases: TGCAGCGTGGCCCGAAACACAGGGACTAGGGAAAAACTGTTTTTT. Protein: CSVARNTGTREKLFF. The genes are TRBV29-1 and TRBJ1-4; possible D gene TRBD1, 6 bases. The CDR3 is 15 residues long. The V gene lost 6 bases and the J gene lost 8 bases, with 22 bases spanning the gap. Germline values: CDR1 SQVTM, CDR2 ANQGSEA.

This chain connects TRBV5-6 to TRBJ1-6, with D hard to call. The CDR3 loop spans 14 amino acids. Germline V gives CDR1 SGHDT, CDR2 YYEEEE. Trimming stripped 0 bases from V and 9 bases from J, with 10 bases between. CDR3 sequence: CASSLAGPGSPLHF. In DNA form, the CDR3 reads TGTGCCAGCAGCTTGGCGGGTCCCGGTTCACCCCTCCACTTT.

The chain uses TRBV9 and TRBJ2-5; TRBD1 might be the D (6 bases). The CDR3 length is 16 residues. Germline values: CDR1 SGDLS, CDR2 YYNGEE. Between the trimmed V and J ends, which lost 4 bases and 2 bases, there was a span of 18 bases. CDR3 coding DNA: TGTGCCAGCAGCCCTTCTTTTAGCAGGGGACAAGAGACCCAGTACTTC. Amino acid sequence: CASSPSFSRGQETQYF.